The present T cell receptor beta chain was sequenced within a study of blood T cell repertoires in COVID-19. The repertoire was sequenced with immunoSEQ multiplex PCR; TCRdb's copy has only in-frame clones and lacks some. The sample yields roughly 150,000 clones, approximately 79% seen once. The sample taken for sequencing was PBMCs or T cells enriched from blood (not recorded which). This receptor was taken from a woman aged 70-85 years in a cohort exposed to, infected with or recovered from COVID-19 (not recorded which).

The CDR3 loop is CASSRSPGLTYNEQFF. The CDR3, as DNA: TGTGCCAGCAGCCGCTCCCCGGGTCTCACCTACAATGAGCAGTTCTTC. The chain links TRBV28 to TRBJ2-1; unclear D gene. This CDR3 spans 16 amino acids. Germline V gene sequence: CDR1 MDHEN, CDR2 SYDVKM. V dropped 6 bases and J dropped 2 bases, with 17 bases sitting between them.